This is a list of T cell receptor beta chains from one sample in a study of T-cell reconstitution after alpha-beta-depleted transplantation in children. TCRdb used MiXCR to reprocess the PCR reads, holding one entry per CDR3 protein. The repertoire holds about 600,000 distinct CDR3 sequences, with roughly a tenth as singletons. The sequenced sample was PBMCs from the stem cell graft donor, obtained from the stem cell graft. These receptors were collected from a human donor who donated a stem cell graft to a child with acute myeloid leukemia. The CDR3 runs from the conserved cysteine through the conserved F or W. Each record gives: clone size, V gene, D gene, J gene, CDR3 DNA, CDR3 protein. D genes are given only for firm matches. Some rows have no size entry. The others give once, few or many, or a class for an expanded clone.

clone size: many; V gene: TRBV5-1; D gene: -; J gene: TRBJ2-3; CDR3 DNA: TGCGCCAGCAGCTTGCGGGGTCCGGGAGATACGCAGTATTTT; CDR3 protein: CASSLRGPGDTQYF
clone size: few; V gene: TRBV20-1; D gene: TRBD2; J gene: TRBJ2-1; CDR3 DNA: TGCAGTGCTAGAAAGACTAGCGCCCTATACAATGAGCAGTTCTTC; CDR3 protein: CSARKTSALYNEQFF
clone size: -; V gene: TRBV6-1; D gene: -; J gene: TRBJ2-4; CDR3 DNA: TGTGCCAGCAGTCAGGGACTCTCGGGGAACATTCAGTACTTC; CDR3 protein: CASSQGLSGNIQYF
clone size: -; V gene: TRBV11-2; D gene: TRBD1; J gene: TRBJ2-7; CDR3 DNA: TGTGCCAGCAGCCCCGGACAGGTTGACTACGAGCAGTACTTC; CDR3 protein: CASSPGQVDYEQYF
clone size: many; V gene: TRBV4-3; D gene: TRBD2; J gene: TRBJ2-7; CDR3 DNA: TGCGCCAGCAGCCAAGATCCTCCGGGACTAGCGGGAGTCGTGCAGTACTTC; CDR3 protein: CASSQDPPGLAGVVQYF
clone size: -; V gene: TRBV24-1; D gene: -; J gene: TRBJ2-1; CDR3 DNA: TGTGCCACCAGTGATTTGCACGGGACCGGGGCCTACAATGAGCAGTTCTTC; CDR3 protein: CATSDLHGTGAYNEQFF
clone size: few; V gene: TRBV9; D gene: -; J gene: TRBJ2-5; CDR3 DNA: TGTGCCAGCAGCCGCCCGCAACCCATGGAGACCCAGTACTTC; CDR3 protein: CASSRPQPMETQYF
clone size: many; V gene: TRBV9; D gene: -; J gene: TRBJ2-3; CDR3 DNA: TGTGCCAGCAGCGTAGAGGGGGGGCCTCTGGATACGCAGTATTTT; CDR3 protein: CASSVEGGPLDTQYF
clone size: few; V gene: TRBV2; D gene: -; J gene: TRBJ1-1; CDR3 DNA: TGTGCCAGCAGTGGGGGGCAGTATGAAGCTTTCTTT; CDR3 protein: CASSGGQYEAFF
clone size: -; V gene: TRBV4-3; D gene: TRBD1; J gene: TRBJ2-5; CDR3 DNA: TGCGCCAGCAGCCCGGGGACAGGTTACTTC; CDR3 protein: CASSPGTGYF
clone size: -; V gene: TRBV11-2; D gene: -; J gene: TRBJ2-1; CDR3 DNA: TGTGCCAGCAGCTCAGGAGTGGGGGACGGGTTTATATCCTACAATGAGCAGTTCTTC; CDR3 protein: CASSSGVGDGFISYNEQFF
clone size: many; V gene: TRBV5-1; D gene: TRBD2; J gene: TRBJ2-1; CDR3 DNA: TGCGCCAGCAGCTCCGGGACTAGCGGGAGGTCCTACAATGAGCAGTTCTTC; CDR3 protein: CASSSGTSGRSYNEQFF
clone size: few; V gene: TRBV20-1; D gene: -; J gene: TRBJ1-5; CDR3 DNA: TGCAGTGCTAGACCCAGGGCTGTGAATCAGCCCCAGCATTTT; CDR3 protein: CSARPRAVNQPQHF
clone size: -; V gene: TRBV7-9; D gene: -; J gene: TRBJ2-3; CDR3 DNA: TGTGCCAGCCGACTACGCGATACGCAGTATTTT; CDR3 protein: CASRLRDTQYF
clone size: -; V gene: TRBV3-1; D gene: -; J gene: TRBJ2-7; CDR3 DNA: TGTGCCAGCAGCCAAGTCGACGAGCAGTACTTC; CDR3 protein: CASSQVDEQYF
clone size: -; V gene: TRBV5-1; D gene: TRBD1; J gene: TRBJ1-1; CDR3 DNA: TGCGCCAGCAGCGGGACAGCCGTTATGAACACTGAAGCTTTCTTT; CDR3 protein: CASSGTAVMNTEAFF
clone size: -; V gene: TRBV18; D gene: -; J gene: TRBJ2-7; CDR3 DNA: TGTGCCAGCTCACCAGGGTCAGGGGTACCCTACGAGCAGTACTTC; CDR3 protein: CASSPGSGVPYEQYF
clone size: many; V gene: TRBV7-9; D gene: -; J gene: TRBJ1-3; CDR3 DNA: TGTGCCAGCAGCTTAGTAACGGCTCCCTCTGGAAACACCATATATTTT; CDR3 protein: CASSLVTAPSGNTIYF
clone size: few; V gene: TRBV29-1; D gene: -; J gene: TRBJ1-1; CDR3 DNA: TGCAGCGTTTTAGGTGGGAGAGGGAACACTGAAGCTTTCTTT; CDR3 protein: CSVLGGRGNTEAFF
clone size: many; V gene: TRBV5-1; D gene: -; J gene: TRBJ2-1; CDR3 DNA: TGCGCCAGCAGCCTCCAGTTCTACAATGAGCAGTTCTTC; CDR3 protein: CASSLQFYNEQFF
clone size: few; V gene: TRBV20-1; D gene: -; J gene: TRBJ1-5; CDR3 DNA: TGCAGTGCGAGGGGCGGGGACAATCAGCCCCAGCATTTT; CDR3 protein: CSARGGDNQPQHF
clone size: -; V gene: TRBV3-1; D gene: TRBD1; J gene: TRBJ1-2; CDR3 DNA: TGTGCCAGCAGGTACTGGGACAGGGAGACCTATGGCTACACCTTC; CDR3 protein: CASRYWDRETYGYTF
clone size: few; V gene: TRBV6-5; D gene: TRBD2; J gene: TRBJ2-1; CDR3 DNA: TGTGCCAGCAGTTCTAGCGGGAGTAGTTCTGAGCAGTTCTTC; CDR3 protein: CASSSSGSSSEQFF
clone size: many; V gene: TRBV20-1; D gene: -; J gene: TRBJ2-5; CDR3 DNA: TGCAGTGGTTTCCTTGTGGGGTTCCAAGAGACCCAGTACTTC; CDR3 protein: CSGFLVGFQETQYF
clone size: many; V gene: TRBV29-1; D gene: TRBD2; J gene: TRBJ2-3; CDR3 DNA: TGCAGCGAGAGACTAGCCTACACAGATACGCAGTATTTT; CDR3 protein: CSERLAYTDTQYF
clone size: -; V gene: TRBV9; D gene: -; J gene: TRBJ2-7; CDR3 DNA: TGTGCCAGCAGCGTAGCCCAAGAGGCCCCCTACGAGCAGTACTTC; CDR3 protein: CASSVAQEAPYEQYF
clone size: few; V gene: TRBV14; D gene: TRBD1; J gene: TRBJ1-6; CDR3 DNA: TGTGCCAGCAGCCAAGGACTGACAGGGAATAATTCACCCCTCCACTTT; CDR3 protein: CASSQGLTGNNSPLHF
clone size: -; V gene: TRBV7-2; D gene: -; J gene: TRBJ2-1; CDR3 DNA: TGTGCCAGCAGCCAAAGTGCGGGGAGCCGCCTCTTC; CDR3 protein: CASSQSAGSRLF
clone size: -; V gene: TRBV20-1; D gene: -; J gene: TRBJ2-3; CDR3 DNA: TGCAGTGCCCCGCCCGGGGGCCACCTCACAGATACGCAGTATTTT; CDR3 protein: CSAPPGGHLTDTQYF
clone size: -; V gene: TRBV6-2/TRBV6-3; D gene: -; J gene: TRBJ2-2; CDR3 DNA: TGTGCCAGCAGTTACTCGATTGGAGGGGAGCTGTTTTTT; CDR3 protein: CASSYSIGGELFF
clone size: -; V gene: TRBV6-2/TRBV6-3; D gene: TRBD2; J gene: TRBJ2-2; CDR3 DNA: TGTGCCAGCAGTTACGACGGGAGGGTCAACACCGGGGAGCTGTTTTTT; CDR3 protein: CASSYDGRVNTGELFF
clone size: -; V gene: TRBV7-3; D gene: -; J gene: TRBJ2-5; CDR3 DNA: TGTGCCAGCAGCCCAATTATGGGAGGCCAAGAGACCCAGTACTTC; CDR3 protein: CASSPIMGGQETQYF
clone size: -; V gene: TRBV2; D gene: -; J gene: TRBJ1-5; CDR3 DNA: TGTGCCAGCAGGGGAGGCCGATCAAATCAGCCCCAGCATTTT; CDR3 protein: CASRGGRSNQPQHF
clone size: few; V gene: TRBV4-2; D gene: TRBD2; J gene: TRBJ2-3; CDR3 DNA: TGTGCCAGCAGCCAAGATAGAGGGCGTCGCGGGACTAGTAGCACAGATACGCAGTATTTT; CDR3 protein: CASSQDRGRRGTSSTDTQYF
clone size: -; V gene: TRBV3-1; D gene: -; J gene: TRBJ2-1; CDR3 DNA: TGTGCCTCCTGCCAAGAACCGGCGCCTAGGGGATACAATGAGCAGTTCTTC; CDR3 protein: CASCQEPAPRGYNEQFF
clone size: many; V gene: TRBV20-1; D gene: TRBD1; J gene: TRBJ2-2; CDR3 DNA: TGCAGTGCTAGTGGACAGGGGGCGCCGGGGACCGGGGAGCTGTTTTTT; CDR3 protein: CSASGQGAPGTGELFF
clone size: few; V gene: TRBV9; D gene: TRBD2; J gene: TRBJ2-7; CDR3 DNA: TGTGCCAGCAGCGGCGGACTAGCCTACGAGCAGTACTTC; CDR3 protein: CASSGGLAYEQYF
clone size: -; V gene: TRBV19; D gene: -; J gene: TRBJ2-5; CDR3 DNA: TGTGCCAGTAGTATGGAGGTGGGGCGAGAGACCCAGTACTTC; CDR3 protein: CASSMEVGRETQYF
clone size: -; V gene: TRBV2; D gene: TRBD1; J gene: TRBJ2-3; CDR3 DNA: TGTGCCAGCAGTGGACAGGGCCGTGGAGATACGCAGTATTTT; CDR3 protein: CASSGQGRGDTQYF
clone size: few; V gene: TRBV7-8; D gene: TRBD2; J gene: TRBJ2-7; CDR3 DNA: TGTGCCAGCAGCAAATACGCGGGAGGGCGTGGGGACGAGCAGTACTTC; CDR3 protein: CASSKYAGGRGDEQYF
clone size: -; V gene: TRBV7-2; D gene: -; J gene: TRBJ2-3; CDR3 DNA: TGTGCCAGCAGCTTAGCGAGGAACGTACAAGGGACAGATACGCAGTATTTT; CDR3 protein: CASSLARNVQGTDTQYF
clone size: -; V gene: TRBV16; D gene: -; J gene: TRBJ1-2; CDR3 DNA: TGTGCCAGCAGCCCAGGCAAGGGCGCTAACTATGGCTACACCTTC; CDR3 protein: CASSPGKGANYGYTF
clone size: -; V gene: TRBV19; D gene: -; J gene: TRBJ2-3; CDR3 DNA: TGTGCCAGTAGTCTCGGCAGTTTCACAGATACGCAGTATTTT; CDR3 protein: CASSLGSFTDTQYF
clone size: -; V gene: TRBV6-2/TRBV6-3; D gene: -; J gene: TRBJ1-5; CDR3 DNA: TGTGCCAGCACCCTCCAGGGAATGGGCAATCAGCCCCAGCATTTT; CDR3 protein: CASTLQGMGNQPQHF